The clone carrying this T cell receptor (beta chain) was recorded once. This table comes from immunoSEQ multiplex PCR, and its TCRdb copy is limited to in-frame clones, with some not included. The sample includes about 180,000 clones, about 88% seen only once; the top ten take under 3%. This CDR3 region has 12 residues. From germline, CDR1 is SGHNT and CDR2 YENEEA. The germline V and J ends were trimmed by 4 bases and 7 bases, with 10 bases remaining between them. The entry originates in a study of blood T cell repertoires in COVID-19. Study-wide context: In each case, the material was cDNA or gDNA derived from T cells, B-cell-depleted T cells, or PBMCs.

The TCR comes from a woman in her twenties or thirties with active or convalescent COVID-19. Sequencing was done on a sample of peripheral blood. The V call is TRBV11-3, the J call TRBJ1-1, with D possibly being TRBD1 (5 bases). The CDR3 DNA is TGTGCCAGCAGCTCCCCGACAGTTGAAGCTTTCTTT. It translates to CASSSPTVEAFF.